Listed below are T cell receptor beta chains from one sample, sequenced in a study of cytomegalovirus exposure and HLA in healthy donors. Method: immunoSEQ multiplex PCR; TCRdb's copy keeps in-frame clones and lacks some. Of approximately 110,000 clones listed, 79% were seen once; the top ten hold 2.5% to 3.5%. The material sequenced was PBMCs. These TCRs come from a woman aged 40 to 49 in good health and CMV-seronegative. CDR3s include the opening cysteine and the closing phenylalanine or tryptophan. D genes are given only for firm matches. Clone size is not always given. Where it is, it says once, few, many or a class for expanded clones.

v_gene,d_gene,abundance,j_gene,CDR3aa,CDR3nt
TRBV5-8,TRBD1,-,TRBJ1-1,CASSLGQGRIPEAFF,TGTGCCAGCAGCTTAGGACAGGGGCGAATCCCTGAAGCTTTCTTT
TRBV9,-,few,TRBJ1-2,CASSAIPQATPYGYTF,TGTGCCAGCAGCGCTATCCCACAGGCCACCCCCTATGGCTACACCTTC
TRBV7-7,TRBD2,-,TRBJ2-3,CASSSLLAGAQYF,TGTGCCAGCAGCTCCCTACTAGCGGGGGCCCAGTATTTT
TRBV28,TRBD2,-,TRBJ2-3,CASSTRSSGRWGTDTQYF,TGTGCCAGCAGTACCCGGAGTAGCGGGAGGTGGGGCACAGATACGCAGTATTTT
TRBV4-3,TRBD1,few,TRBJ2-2,CASSQGQGWYTGELFF,TGCGCCAGCAGCCAAGGACAGGGATGGTACACCGGGGAGCTGTTTTTT
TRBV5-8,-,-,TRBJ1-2,CASSLGGNGYTF,TGTGCCAGCAGCCTGGGAGGGAATGGCTACACCTTC
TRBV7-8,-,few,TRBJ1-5,CASSLRRGNQPQHF,TGTGCCAGCAGCTTACGTCGGGGAAATCAGCCCCAGCATTTT
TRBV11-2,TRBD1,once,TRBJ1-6,CASSLTGAYPNSPLHF,TGTGCCAGCAGCCTGACAGGGGCCTACCCAAATTCACCCCTCCACTTT
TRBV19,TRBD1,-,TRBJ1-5,CASSGEGAREPQHF,TGTGCCAGTAGTGGTGAGGGGGCCCGTGAGCCCCAGCATTTT
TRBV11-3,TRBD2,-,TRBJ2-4,CASSLVTGGIQYF,TGTGCCAGCAGCTTAGTTACGGGGGGCATTCAGTACTTC
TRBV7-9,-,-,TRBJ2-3,CASSLKGERGTDTQYF,TGTGCCAGCAGCTTAAAAGGGGAGCGGGGCACAGATACGCAGTATTTT
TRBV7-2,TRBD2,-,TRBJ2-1,CASRLTSGGYNEQFF,TGTGCCAGCAGGCTGACTAGCGGGGGTTACAATGAGCAGTTCTTC
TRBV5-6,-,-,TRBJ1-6,CASTLSGSNSPLHF,TGTGCCAGCACCCTTAGCGGCTCTAATTCACCCCTCCACTTT